This TCR beta chain was identified during a study of cytomegalovirus exposure and HLA in healthy donors. Study-level results: Information on immune exposure was restricted to one variable (CMV serostatus). Across donors, presence/absence analyses took sequencing depth to be roughly uniform.

The germline V gene has CDR1 MDHEN and CDR2 SYDVKM. Trimming stripped 3 bases from V and 6 bases from J, with 15 bases between. The CDR3 sequence is 14 residues long. About this clone itself: What it recognizes is unknown.

The PCR had 60 Vbeta and 13 Jbeta primers. Sequencing used immunoSEQ multiplex PCR; TCRdb keeps in-frame clones, though not all of them. Among over 200,000 clones, around four fifths were seen once, and the ten largest hold around 0.57%. The sequence was collected from a woman in her forties in good health and CMV-seronegative. The V gene is TRBV28, the J gene TRBJ2-7, with D uncertain. The sample was PBMCs. The CDR3 is CASSFLSLDAEQYF. Here the CDR3 DNA reads TGTGCCAGCAGTTTCCTCTCCCTAGACGCCGAGCAGTACTTC.